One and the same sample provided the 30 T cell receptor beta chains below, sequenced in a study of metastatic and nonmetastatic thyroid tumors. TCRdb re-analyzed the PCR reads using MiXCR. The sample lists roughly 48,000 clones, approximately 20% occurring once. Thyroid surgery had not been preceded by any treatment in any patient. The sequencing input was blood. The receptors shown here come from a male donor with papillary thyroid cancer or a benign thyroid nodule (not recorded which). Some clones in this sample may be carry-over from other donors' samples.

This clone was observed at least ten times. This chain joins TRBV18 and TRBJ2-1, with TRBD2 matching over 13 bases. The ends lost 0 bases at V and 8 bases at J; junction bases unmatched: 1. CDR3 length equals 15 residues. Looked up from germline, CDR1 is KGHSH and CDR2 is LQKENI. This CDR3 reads CASSPPTSGGDEQFF. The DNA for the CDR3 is TGTGCCAGCTCACCACCTACTAGCGGGGGGGATGAGCAGTTCTTC. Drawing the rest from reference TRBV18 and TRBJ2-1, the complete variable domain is NAGVMQNPRHLVRRRGQEARLRCSPMKGHSHVYWYRQLPEEGLKFMVYLQKENIIDESGMPKERFSAEFPKEGPSILRIQQVVRGDSAAYFCASSPPTSGGDEQFFGPGTRLTVL.

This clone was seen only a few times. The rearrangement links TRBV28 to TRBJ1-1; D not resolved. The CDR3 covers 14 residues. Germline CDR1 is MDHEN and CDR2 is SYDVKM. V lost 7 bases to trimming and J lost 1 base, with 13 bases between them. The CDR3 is CASTRGRWNTEAFF. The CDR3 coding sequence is TGTGCCAGCACAAGAGGACGGTGGAACACTGAAGCTTTCTTT. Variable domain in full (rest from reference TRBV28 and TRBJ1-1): DVKVTQSSRYLVKRTGEKVFLECVQDMDHENMFWYRQDPGLGLRLIYFSYDVKMKEKGDIPEGYSVSREKKERFSLILESASTNQTSMYLCASTRGRWNTEAFFGQGTRLTVV.

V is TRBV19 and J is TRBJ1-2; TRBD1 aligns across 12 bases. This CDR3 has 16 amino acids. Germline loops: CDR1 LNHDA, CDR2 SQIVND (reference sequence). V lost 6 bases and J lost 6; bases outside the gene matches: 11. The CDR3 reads CASSHRDRGRIDGYTF. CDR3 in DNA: TGTGCCAGTAGCCACCGGGACAGGGGGCGTATTGATGGCTACACCTTC.

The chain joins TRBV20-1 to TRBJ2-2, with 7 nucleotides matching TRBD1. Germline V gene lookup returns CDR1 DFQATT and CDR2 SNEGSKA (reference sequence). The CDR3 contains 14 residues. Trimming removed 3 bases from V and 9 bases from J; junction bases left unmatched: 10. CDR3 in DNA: TGCAGTGCTAGGGGGGACAGTGCCAAGAGGGAGCTGTTTTTT. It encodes CSARGDSAKRELFF.

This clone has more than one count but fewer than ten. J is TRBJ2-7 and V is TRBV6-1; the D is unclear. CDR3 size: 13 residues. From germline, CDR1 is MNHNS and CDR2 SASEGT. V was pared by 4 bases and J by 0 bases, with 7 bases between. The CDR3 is CASSGVPSYEQYF. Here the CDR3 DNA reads TGTGCCAGCAGTGGTGTACCCTCCTACGAGCAGTACTTC.

CDR3 protein: CASSCPSWGLSYEQYF. As DNA, the CDR3 is TGTGCCAGCAGCTGTCCTAGCTGGGGACTCTCCTACGAGCAGTACTTC. The chain combines TRBV11-1 with TRBJ2-7, with D possibly matching TRBD2 (6 bases). The germline V gene encodes CDR1 SGHAT and CDR2 FQDESV (reference sequence). CDR3 length: 16 amino acids. V was shortened by 4 bases and J by 0 bases, with 16 bases between the two germline ends.

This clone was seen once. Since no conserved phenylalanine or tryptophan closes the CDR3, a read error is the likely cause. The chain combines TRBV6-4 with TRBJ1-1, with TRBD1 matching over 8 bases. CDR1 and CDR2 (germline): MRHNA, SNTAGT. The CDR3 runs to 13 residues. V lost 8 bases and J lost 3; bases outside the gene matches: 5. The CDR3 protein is CASRQGLHTEAFI. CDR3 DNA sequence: TGTGCCAGCCGACAGGGGTTGCACACTGAAGCTTTCATT.

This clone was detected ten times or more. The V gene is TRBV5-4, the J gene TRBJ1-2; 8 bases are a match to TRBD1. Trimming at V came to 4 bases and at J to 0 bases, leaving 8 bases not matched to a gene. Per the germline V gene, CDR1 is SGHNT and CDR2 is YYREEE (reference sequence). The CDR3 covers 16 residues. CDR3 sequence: CASSPGQGATNYGYTF. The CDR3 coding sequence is TGTGCCAGCAGCCCCGGACAGGGAGCAACTAACTATGGCTACACCTTC.

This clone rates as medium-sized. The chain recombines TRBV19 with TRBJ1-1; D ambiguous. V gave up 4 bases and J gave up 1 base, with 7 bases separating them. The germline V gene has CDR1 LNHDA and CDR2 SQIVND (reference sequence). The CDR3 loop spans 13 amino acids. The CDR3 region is CASSKGANTEAFF. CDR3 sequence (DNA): TGTGCCAGTAGTAAAGGAGCGAACACTGAAGCTTTCTTT. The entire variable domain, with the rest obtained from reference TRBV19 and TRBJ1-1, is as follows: DGGITQSPKYLFRKEGQNVTLSCEQNLNHDAMYWYRQDPGQGLRLIYYSQIVNDFQKGDIAEGYSVSREKKESFPLTVTSAQKNPTAFYLCASSKGANTEAFFGQGTRLTVV.

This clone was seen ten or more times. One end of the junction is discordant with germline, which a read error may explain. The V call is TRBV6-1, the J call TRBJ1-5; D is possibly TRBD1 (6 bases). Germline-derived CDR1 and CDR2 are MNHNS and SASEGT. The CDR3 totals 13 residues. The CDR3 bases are TGTGCCAGCAATCAGGGGAACTATCAACCCCAGCATTTT. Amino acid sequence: CASNQGNYQPQHF.

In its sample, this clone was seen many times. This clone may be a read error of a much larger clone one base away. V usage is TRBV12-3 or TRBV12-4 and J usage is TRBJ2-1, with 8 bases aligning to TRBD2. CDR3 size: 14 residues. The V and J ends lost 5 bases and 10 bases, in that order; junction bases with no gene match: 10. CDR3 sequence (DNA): TGTGCCAGCAGTCCCGGACTAGCACCGACCGAGCAGTTCTTC. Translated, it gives CASSPGLAPTEQFF.

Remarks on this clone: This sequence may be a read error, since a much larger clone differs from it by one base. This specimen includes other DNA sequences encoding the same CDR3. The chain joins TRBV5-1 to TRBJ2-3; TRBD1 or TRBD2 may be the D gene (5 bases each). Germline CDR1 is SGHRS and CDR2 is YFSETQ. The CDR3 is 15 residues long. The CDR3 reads CASSLRGDGTDTQYF. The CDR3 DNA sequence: TGCGCTAGCAGCTTGAGAGGGGATGGCACAGATACGCAGTATTTT.

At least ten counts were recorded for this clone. The CDR3 nucleotides are TGTGCCAGCAGCTTGGGACCGGGACAGGTTTACAATGAGCAGTTCTTC. Translation: CASSLGPGQVYNEQFF. The chain employs TRBV5-6 and TRBJ2-1; TRBD1 matches at 8 bases. The CDR3 totals 16 residues. Germline V gene data show CDR1 as SGHDT and CDR2 as YYEEEE. V dropped 0 bases and J dropped 4; count of bases not matched to a gene: 6.

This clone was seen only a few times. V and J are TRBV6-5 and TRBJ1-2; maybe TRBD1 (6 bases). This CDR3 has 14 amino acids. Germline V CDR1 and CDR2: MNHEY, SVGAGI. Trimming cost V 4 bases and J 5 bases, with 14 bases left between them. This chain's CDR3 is CASSSQGLEYGYTF. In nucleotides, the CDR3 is TGTGCCAGCAGTTCACAGGGACTTGAATATGGCTACACCTTC.

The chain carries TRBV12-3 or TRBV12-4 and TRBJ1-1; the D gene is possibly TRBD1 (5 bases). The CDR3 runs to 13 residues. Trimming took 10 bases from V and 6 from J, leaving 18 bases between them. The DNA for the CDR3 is TGTGCCAACAGGAGCGGGGCAGTCCCTGAAGCTTTCTTT. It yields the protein CANRSGAVPEAFF.

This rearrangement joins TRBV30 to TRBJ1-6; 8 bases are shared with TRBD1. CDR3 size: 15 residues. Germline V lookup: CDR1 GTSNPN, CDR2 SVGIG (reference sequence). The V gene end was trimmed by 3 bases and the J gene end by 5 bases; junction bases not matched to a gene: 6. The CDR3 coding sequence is TGTGCCTGGAGAGTGGGACAGGACCATAATTCACCCCTCCACTTT. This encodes CAWRVGQDHNSPLHF.

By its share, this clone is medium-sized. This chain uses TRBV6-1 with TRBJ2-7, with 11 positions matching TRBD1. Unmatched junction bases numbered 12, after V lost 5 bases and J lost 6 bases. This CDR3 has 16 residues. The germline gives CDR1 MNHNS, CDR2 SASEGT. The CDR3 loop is CASSPQVGTGGGEQYF. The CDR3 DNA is TGTGCCAGCAGTCCCCAGGTCGGGACAGGGGGGGGCGAGCAGTACTTC.

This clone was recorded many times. The DNA for the CDR3 is TGTGCCAGCAGCCTTTGGTCTAGCGGGGGTAGAGAGACCCAGTACTTC. It codes for CASSLWSSGGRETQYF. The chain is built from TRBV12-3 or TRBV12-4 and TRBJ2-5; 10 bases align to TRBD2. The V gene end was trimmed by 6 bases and the J gene end by 4 bases; junction bases not matched to a gene: 11. The CDR3 consists of 16 residues.

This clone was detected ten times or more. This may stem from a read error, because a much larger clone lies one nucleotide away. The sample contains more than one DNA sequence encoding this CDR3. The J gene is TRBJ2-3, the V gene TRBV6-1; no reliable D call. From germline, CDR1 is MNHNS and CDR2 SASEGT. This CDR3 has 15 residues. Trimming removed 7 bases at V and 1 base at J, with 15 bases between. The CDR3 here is CASTNPGQGTDTQYF. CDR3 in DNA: TGTGCCAGCACTAACCCCGGGCAGGGCACAGATACGCAGTATTTT.

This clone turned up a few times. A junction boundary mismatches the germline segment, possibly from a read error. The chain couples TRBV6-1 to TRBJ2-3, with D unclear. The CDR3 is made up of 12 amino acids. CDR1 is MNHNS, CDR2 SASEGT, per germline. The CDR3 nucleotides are TGTGCCAGCCGTGAATCCCCAGATACGCAGTATTTT. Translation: CASRESPDTQYF.

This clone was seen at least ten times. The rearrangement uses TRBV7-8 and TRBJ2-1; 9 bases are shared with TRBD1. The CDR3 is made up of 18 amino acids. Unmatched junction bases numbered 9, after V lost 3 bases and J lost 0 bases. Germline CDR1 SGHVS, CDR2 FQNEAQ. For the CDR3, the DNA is TGTGCCAGCAGCTTCCCGACGACAGGGGGGCCCTCCTACAATGAGCAGTTCTTC. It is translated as CASSFPTTGGPSYNEQFF.

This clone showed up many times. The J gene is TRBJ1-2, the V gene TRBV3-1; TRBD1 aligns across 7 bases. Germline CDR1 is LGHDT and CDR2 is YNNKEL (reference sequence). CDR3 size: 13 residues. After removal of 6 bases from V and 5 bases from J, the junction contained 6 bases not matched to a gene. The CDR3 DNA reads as TGTGCCAGCAGTCCCTCAGGGGGTTATGGCTACACCTTC. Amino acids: CASSPSGGYGYTF.

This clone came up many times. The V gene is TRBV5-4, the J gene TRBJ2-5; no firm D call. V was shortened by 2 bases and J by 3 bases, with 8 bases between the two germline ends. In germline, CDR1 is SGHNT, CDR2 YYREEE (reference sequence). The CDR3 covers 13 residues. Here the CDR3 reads CASSFLAEETQYF. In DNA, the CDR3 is TGTGCCAGCAGCTTCTTAGCCGAAGAGACCCAGTACTTC.

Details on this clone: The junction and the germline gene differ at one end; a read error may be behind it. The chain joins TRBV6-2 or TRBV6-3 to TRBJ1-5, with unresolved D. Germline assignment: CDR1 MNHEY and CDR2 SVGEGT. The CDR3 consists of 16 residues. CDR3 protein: CASSSKGPTSDQPQHF. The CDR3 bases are TGTGCCAGCAGTTCCAAAGGTCCCACTAGCGATCAGCCCCAGCATTTT.

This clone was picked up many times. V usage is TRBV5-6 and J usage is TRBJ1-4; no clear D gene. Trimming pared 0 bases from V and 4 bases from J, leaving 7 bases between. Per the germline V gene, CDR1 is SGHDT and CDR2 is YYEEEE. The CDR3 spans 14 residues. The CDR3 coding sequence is TGTGCCAGCAGCTTGGCTTCCTATAATGAAAAACTGTTTTTT. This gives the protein CASSLASYNEKLFF.

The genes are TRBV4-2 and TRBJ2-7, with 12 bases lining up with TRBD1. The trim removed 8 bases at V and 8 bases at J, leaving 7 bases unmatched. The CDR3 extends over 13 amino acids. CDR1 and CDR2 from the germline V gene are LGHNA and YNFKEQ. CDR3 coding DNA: TGTGCCAGCTCGGGACAGGGGGCCCTGCAGCAGTACTTC. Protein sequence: CASSGQGALQQYF.

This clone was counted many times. The CDR3 DNA reads as TGCGCCAGCAGCCTGGGAGGGTTGCTGTATAGCAATCAGCCCCAGCATTTT. Translated, it gives CASSLGGLLYSNQPQHF. This chain connects TRBV5-1 to TRBJ1-5; D not resolved. V was shortened by 4 bases and J by 0 bases, with 17 bases between the two germline ends. Germline V gives CDR1 SGHRS, CDR2 YFSETQ. This CDR3 is built from 17 residues.

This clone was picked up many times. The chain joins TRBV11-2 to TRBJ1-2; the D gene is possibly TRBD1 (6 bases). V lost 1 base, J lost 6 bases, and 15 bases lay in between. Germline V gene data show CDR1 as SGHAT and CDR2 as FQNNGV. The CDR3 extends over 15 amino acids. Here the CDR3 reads CASSLGLRGGDGYTF. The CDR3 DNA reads TGTGCCAGCAGCTTAGGGTTGAGGGGGGGTGATGGCTACACCTTC.

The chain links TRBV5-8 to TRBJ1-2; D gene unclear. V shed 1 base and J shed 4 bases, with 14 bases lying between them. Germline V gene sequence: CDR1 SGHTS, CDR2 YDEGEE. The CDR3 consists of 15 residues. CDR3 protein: CASSLNQVRGYGYTF. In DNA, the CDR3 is TGTGCCAGCAGCTTGAATCAGGTTCGAGGCTATGGCTACACCTTC.

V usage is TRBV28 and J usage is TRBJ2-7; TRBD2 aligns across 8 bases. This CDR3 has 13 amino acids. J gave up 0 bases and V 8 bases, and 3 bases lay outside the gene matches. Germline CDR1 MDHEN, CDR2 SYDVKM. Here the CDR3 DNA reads TGTGCCAGCTCGGGAGGGAACTCCTACGAGCAGTACTTC. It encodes CASSGGNSYEQYF.